This T cell receptor (beta chain) was obtained from a study of T cell repertoires in cytomegalovirus infection. In the study overall: Used in the study were CMV epitopes, some recently identified and HLA-C-restricted, others well-studied and HLA-B-restricted. An indication of both CMV infection and matching HLA type came from public TCR beta signatures.

This clonotype has a handful of counts. Antigen specificity is unknown. Each CDR3 protein gets one entry after TCRdb re-called the reads with MiXCR. The data contain approximately 120,000 distinct CDR3 sequences, 29% of them singletons. Findings of the study overall: Summed public TCR beta family frequency identified CMV carriers bearing the relevant HLA.

The CDR3 has 16 residues. Germline V gene sequence: CDR1 SEHNR, CDR2 FQNEAQ (reference sequence). The ends lost 5 bases at V and 4 bases at J; junction bases unmatched: 9. Sample: CD8+ T cells from cultured PBMCs, taken from culture after CMV antigen stimulation. The origin of this receptor is a human donor in good health (CMV status not recorded). Some clones in this sample may be carry-over from other donors' samples. V and J are TRBV7-9 and TRBJ2-1; 9 bases agree with TRBD1. The CDR3 DNA reads as TGTGCCAGCAGCCCCCCGACAGGGGGAGGGTACAATGAGCAGTTCTTC. It encodes CASSPPTGGGYNEQFF. Complete variable domain (other parts from reference TRBV7-9 and TRBJ2-1): DTGVSQNPRHKITKRGQNVTFRCDPISEHNRLYWYRQTLGQGPEFLTYFQNEAQLEKSRLLSDRFSAERPKGSFSTLEIQRTEQGDSAMYLCASSPPTGGGYNEQFFGPGTRLTVL.